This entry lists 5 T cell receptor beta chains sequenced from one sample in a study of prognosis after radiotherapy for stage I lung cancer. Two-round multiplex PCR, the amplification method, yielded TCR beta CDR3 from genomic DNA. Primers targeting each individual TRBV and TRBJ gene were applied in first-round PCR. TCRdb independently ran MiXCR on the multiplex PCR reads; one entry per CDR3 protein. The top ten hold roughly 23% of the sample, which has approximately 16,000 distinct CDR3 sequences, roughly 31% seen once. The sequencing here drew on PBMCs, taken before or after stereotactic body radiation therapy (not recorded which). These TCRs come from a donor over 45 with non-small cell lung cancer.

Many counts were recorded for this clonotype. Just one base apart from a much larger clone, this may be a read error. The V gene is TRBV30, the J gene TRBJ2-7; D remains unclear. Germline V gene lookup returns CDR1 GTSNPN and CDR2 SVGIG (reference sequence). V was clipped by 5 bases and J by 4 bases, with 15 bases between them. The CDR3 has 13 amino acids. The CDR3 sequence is CAWGLTNGYEQYF. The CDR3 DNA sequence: TGTGCCTGGGGTCTAACAAATGGATACGAGCAGTACTTC.

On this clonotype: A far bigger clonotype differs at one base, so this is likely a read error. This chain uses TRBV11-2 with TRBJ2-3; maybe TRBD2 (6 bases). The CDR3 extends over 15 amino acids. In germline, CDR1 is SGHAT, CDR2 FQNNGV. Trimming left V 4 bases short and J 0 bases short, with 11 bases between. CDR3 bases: TGTGCCAGCAGCTCCTTTCGGGGGAGCACAGATACGCAGTATTTT. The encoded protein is CASSSFRGSTDTQYF.

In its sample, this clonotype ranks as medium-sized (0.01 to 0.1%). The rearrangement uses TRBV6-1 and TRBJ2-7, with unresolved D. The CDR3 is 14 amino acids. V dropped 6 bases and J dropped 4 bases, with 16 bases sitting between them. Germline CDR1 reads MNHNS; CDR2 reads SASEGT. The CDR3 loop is CASRIGSEGYEQYF. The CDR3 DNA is TGTGCCAGCAGGATCGGGTCGGAAGGATACGAGCAGTACTTC.

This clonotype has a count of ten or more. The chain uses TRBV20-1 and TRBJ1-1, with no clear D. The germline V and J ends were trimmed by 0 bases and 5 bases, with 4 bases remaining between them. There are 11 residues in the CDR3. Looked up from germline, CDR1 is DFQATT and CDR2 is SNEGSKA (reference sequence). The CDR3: CSAREGTEAFF. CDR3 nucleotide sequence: TGCAGTGCTAGAGAGGGGACTGAAGCTTTCTTT.

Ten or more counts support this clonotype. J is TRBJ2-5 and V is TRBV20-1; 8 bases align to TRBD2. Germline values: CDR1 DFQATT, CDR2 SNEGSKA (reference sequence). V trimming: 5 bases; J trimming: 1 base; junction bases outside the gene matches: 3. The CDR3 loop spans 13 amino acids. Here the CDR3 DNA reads TGCAGTGCTGTAAGCGGGAGCCAAGAGACCCAGTACTTC. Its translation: CSAVSGSQETQYF.